The next 4 T cell receptor beta chains were all read from a single sample in a study of regulatory T cells listed by TCRdb under 2018. Study-wide findings and limitations: Conventional CD4+ T cells from CD3G-deficient patients were enriched for hydrophobic residues at CDR3 positions 6 and 7, suggesting more self-reactive specificities.

These TCRs are of unknown antigen specificity. Library prep was done by the immunoSEQ multiplex PCR assay. The multiplex PCR used 52 forward TRBV primers and 13 reverse TRBJ primers, with assay-based and computational corrections for amplification bias. In TCRdb, the immuneACCESS table is reduced to in-frame sequences with V and J assigned. These tables do not hold every clone; where another copy was compared, an unresolved V gene accounts for under half, and the others remain unexplained. This sample holds under 45,000 clones; approximately 90% were observed only once. Roughly 2.2% of the sample lies in the top ten. The sample taken for sequencing was conventional CD4+ T cells sorted from blood. The receptors were sampled from a person under 30 with CD3G deficiency.

This chain links TRBV7-9 with TRBJ2-1; D is possibly TRBD1 or TRBD2 (5 bases each). The V end was cut by 5 bases, the J end by 0 bases, with 14 bases between. CDR3 length: 16 amino acids. Germline V gene sequence: CDR1 SEHNR, CDR2 FQNEAQ (reference sequence). CDR3 protein: CASSLGVGFSYNEQFF. CDR3 nucleotides: TGTGCCAGCAGCCTGGGGGTGGGGTTCTCCTACAATGAGCAGTTCTTC.

This sequence joins TRBV6-6 and TRBJ2-3; no definite D call. CDR3 length: 14 residues. Trimming removed 6 bases at V and 11 bases at J, with 21 bases between. The germline V gene has CDR1 MNHNY and CDR2 SVGAGI (reference sequence). CDR3 region: CASSSPAGLGKQYF. CDR3 sequence (DNA): TGTGCCAGCAGCTCTCCGGCAGGTCTGGGGAAGCAGTATTTT.

The rearrangement links TRBV7-9 to TRBJ1-4, with TRBD1 matching 8 bases. V was pared by 2 bases and J by 1 base, with 12 bases of the junction left unmatched. The CDR3 consists of 19 residues. The germline gives CDR1 SEHNR, CDR2 FQNEAQ (reference sequence). The CDR3 spells CASSLLRTGTQRTNEKLFF. As DNA, the CDR3 is TGTGCCAGCAGCTTATTAAGGACAGGGACCCAAAGAACTAATGAAAAACTGTTTTTT. The full variable domain, with the rest looked up from reference TRBV7-9 and TRBJ1-4, is DTGVSQNPRHKITKRGQNVTFRCDPISEHNRLYWYRQTLGQGPEFLTYFQNEAQLEKSRLLSDRFSAERPKGSFSTLEIQRTEQGDSAMYLCASSLLRTGTQRTNEKLFFGSGTQLSVL.

The rearrangement joins TRBV10-3 to TRBJ2-7; tentatively, D is TRBD1 (5 bases). Germline CDR1 is ENHRY and CDR2 is SYGVKD. The CDR3 is 15 residues long. V lost 0 bases, J lost 6 bases, and 15 bases lay in between. The CDR3 sequence is CAISESRQGFGEQYF. The CDR3 DNA is TGTGCCATCAGTGAGTCTCGGCAGGGCTTTGGCGAGCAGTACTTC.